The 25 T cell receptor beta chains in this list originate from one sample, sequenced in a study of blood T cells in healthy people across ages. It was with a sample-barcoded 5' primer and a J-beta primer mix that a second PCR of roughly 6 to 11 cycles was run. From the 5' RACE reads, TCRdb called clonotypes with MiXCR, one entry per CDR3 protein. The sample has 700,000 or so distinct CDR3 sequences; roughly 41% are singletons. Sequencing input: blood. These receptors were obtained from a man older than 75 in good health.

This clonotype was found a few times. J is TRBJ1-5 and V is TRBV7-9; no clear D gene. The V and J ends lost 5 bases and 0 bases respectively, with 23 bases between them. The germline CDR1 and CDR2 sequences are SEHNR and FQNEAQ (reference sequence). The CDR3 runs to 19 residues. CDR3 region: CASSAVVPGPLDSNQPQHF. The CDR3 nucleotides are TGTGCCAGCAGCGCAGTGGTCCCCGGACCGTTAGATAGCAATCAGCCCCAGCATTTT. The full variable domain, completed using reference TRBV7-9 and TRBJ1-5, is DTGVSQNPRHKITKRGQNVTFRCDPISEHNRLYWYRQTLGQGPEFLTYFQNEAQLEKSRLLSDRFSAERPKGSFSTLEIQRTEQGDSAMYLCASSAVVPGPLDSNQPQHFGDGTRLSIL.

A word on this clonotype: This may come from a read error, since a much larger clone is one base off. V usage is TRBV5-1 and J usage is TRBJ2-1; 8 nucleotides agree with TRBD2. This CDR3 is built from 14 residues. Germline lookup yields CDR1 SGHRS and CDR2 YFSETQ. With V trimmed by 5 bases and J by 5 bases, 6 bases remained unmatched. In DNA form, the CDR3 reads TGCGCCAGCAGTTCTAGCGGGTGCAACAATGAGCAGTTCTTC. It yields the protein CASSSSGCNNEQFF.

The sample holds a few counts of this clonotype. The CDR3 sequence: CAWSAHTGTQETQYF. The CDR3, as DNA: TGTGCCTGGAGTGCCCATACCGGGACCCAAGAGACCCAGTACTTC. The V and J genes are TRBV30 and TRBJ2-5; D is tentatively TRBD1 or TRBD2 (5 bases each). The V gene's germline CDR1 is GTSNPN and CDR2 SVGIG (reference sequence). V gave up 1 base and J gave up 1 base, with 13 bases separating them. The CDR3 runs 15 residues. The entire variable domain, with the rest obtained from reference TRBV30 and TRBJ2-5, is as follows: SQTIHQWPATLVQPVGSPLSLECTVEGTSNPNLYWYRQAAGRGLQLLFYSVGIGQISSEVPQNLSASRPQDRQFILSSKKLLLSDSGFYLCAWSAHTGTQETQYFGPGTRLLVL.

The sample holds a few counts of this clonotype. The rearrangement links TRBV29-1 to TRBJ2-1; 7 bases line up with TRBD1. The CDR3 is made up of 14 amino acids. The germline CDR1 and CDR2 sequences are SQVTM and ANQGSEA. V shed 4 bases and J 0 bases; nucleotides not matched to a gene: 3. CDR3 sequence (DNA): TGCAGCGTTGGGACAGGCGTCTCCTACAATGAGCAGTTCTTC. Translation gives CSVGTGVSYNEQFF.

This clonotype was detected only a few times. The J gene is TRBJ1-1, the V gene TRBV12-3 or TRBV12-4; a weak D match, TRBD1 (5 bases). The CDR3 covers 14 residues. V was shortened by 6 bases and J by 4 bases, with 15 bases between the two germline ends. The CDR3 bases are TGTGCCAGCAGCCTCAGGGTAGGAGGCACTGAAGCTTTCTTT. Its translation is CASSLRVGGTEAFF.

To note about this clonotype: Germline and junction disagree at one end, which may indicate a read error. The chain uses TRBV24-1 and TRBJ2-1; TRBD1 or TRBD2 may be the D gene (5 bases each). The V gene's germline CDR1 is KGHDR and CDR2 SFDVKD. CDR3 length: 15 residues. The DNA for the CDR3 is TGTGCCACCAGGGATTTGGGGACCCCCAACAATGAGCAGTTCTTC. Amino acids: CATRDLGTPNNEQFF.

This sequence joins TRBV20-1 and TRBJ2-1; the D call may be TRBD1 or TRBD2 (5 bases each). Germline loops: CDR1 DFQATT, CDR2 SNEGSKA (reference sequence). V was trimmed by 5 bases and J by 7 bases, leaving 15 bases between them. The length of the CDR3 is 13 residues. In DNA form, the CDR3 reads TGCAGTGCTCGGGACCCCCGGTGGAATGAGCAGTTCTTC. Translated: CSARDPRWNEQFF.

The V and J genes are TRBV6-5 and TRBJ2-7; TRBD1 agrees at 9 bases. The trim removed 5 bases at V and 0 bases at J, leaving 8 bases unmatched. The CDR3 covers 16 residues. The germline CDR1 and CDR2 sequences are MNHEY and SVGAGI. The DNA of the CDR3 is TGTGCCAGCAGTAACCACCGGACAGGGGCCTCCTACGAGCAGTACTTC. Residues: CASSNHRTGASYEQYF.

J is TRBJ2-3 and V is TRBV6-2 or TRBV6-3; 12 bases align to TRBD2. Germline V gives CDR1 MNHEY, CDR2 SVGEGT. The CDR3 contains 14 residues. V lost 0 bases and J lost 12; bases outside the gene matches: 4. The CDR3 nucleotides read TGTGCCAGCAGTTACTCGACTAGCGGGAGAGTCCAGTATTTT. Amino acid sequence: CASSYSTSGRVQYF.

V is TRBV18 and J is TRBJ2-1, with 12 nucleotides matching TRBD2. The CDR3 runs 15 residues. The germline V gene encodes CDR1 KGHSH and CDR2 LQKENI. Trimming took 4 bases from V and 5 from J; bases not matched to a gene: 3. The DNA of the CDR3 is TGTGCCAGCTCACGCCGGACTAGCGGGGACAATGAGCAGTTCTTC. Translation gives CASSRRTSGDNEQFF. Full variable domain (remainder filled in from reference TRBV18 and TRBJ2-1): NAGVMQNPRHLVRRRGQEARLRCSPMKGHSHVYWYRQLPEEGLKFMVYLQKENIIDESGMPKERFSAEFPKEGPSILRIQQVVRGDSAAYFCASSRRTSGDNEQFFGPGTRLTVL.

There are a few counts of this clonotype. The rearrangement links TRBV24-1 to TRBJ2-1; perhaps TRBD2 as D (6 bases). V was pared by 5 bases and J by 9 bases, with 16 bases between. The CDR3 has 14 amino acids. CDR1 is KGHDR and CDR2 is SFDVKD in the germline V gene. The DNA of the CDR3 is TGTGCCACCAGTGGCGCGGGACCCTCGGGTGAGCAGTTCTTC. This sequence encodes CATSGAGPSGEQFF.

The V gene is TRBV4-3, the J gene TRBJ1-5; TRBD1 agrees at 8 bases. The CDR3 runs to 17 residues. Germline V lookup: CDR1 LGHNA, CDR2 YSLEER. V was clipped by 1 base and J by 7 bases; unmatched bases: 12. The CDR3: CASSQGLDRVLKQPQHF. The CDR3 bases are TGCGCCAGCAGCCAAGGCCTGGACAGGGTCCTTAAGCAGCCCCAGCATTTT.

The rearrangement links TRBV6-4 to TRBJ2-3; D may correspond to TRBD1 or TRBD2 (5 bases each). Germline V CDR1 and CDR2: MRHNA, SNTAGT. V was cut by 6 bases and J by 0 bases, with 13 bases left in between. The CDR3 has 15 residues. CDR3 protein: CASSSDGASTDTQYF. CDR3 nucleotides: TGTGCCAGCAGCTCCGACGGGGCTAGCACAGATACGCAGTATTTT.

This clonotype was seen more than once but under ten times. The junction and the germline gene differ at one end; a read error may be behind it. V gene TRBV27 combines with J gene TRBJ2-1, with D tentatively TRBD2 (5 bases). CDR3 length equals 12 residues. Looked up from germline, CDR1 is MNHEY and CDR2 is SMNVEV (reference sequence). CDR3 nucleotide sequence: TGTGCCAGCAGTTCGGGGTACACTGAGCAGTTCTTC. Amino acids: CASSSGYTEQFF.

This clonotype was seen ten or more times. The CDR3 loop is CASSTRGLAGEITLREQYF. The CDR3 DNA reads TGTGCCAGCAGTACCCGGGGACTAGCGGGAGAGATTACCCTACGAGAGCAGTACTTC. V and J are TRBV6-1 and TRBJ2-5, with 14 bases matching TRBD2. V was clipped by 5 bases and J by 11 bases; unmatched bases: 22. CDR1 is MNHNS, CDR2 SASEGT, per germline. The CDR3 spans 19 residues.

This clonotype has a count of ten or more. The chain employs TRBV4-1 and TRBJ2-7, with TRBD1 matching 9 bases. The V gene end was trimmed by 0 bases and the J gene end by 3 bases; junction bases not matched to a gene: 9. This CDR3 region has 17 residues. Germline V CDR1 and CDR2: MGHRA, YSYEKL. The CDR3 DNA reads as TGCGCCAGCAGCCAAGAGGCCCGGGACAGGGTTGGCTACGAGCAGTACTTC. Encoded protein: CASSQEARDRVGYEQYF.

The chain joins TRBV29-1 to TRBJ2-5; possible D gene TRBD1, 5 bases. The CDR3 is 16 residues long. The V end was cut by 0 bases, the J end by 11 bases, with 25 bases between. The germline CDR1 and CDR2 sequences are SQVTM and ANQGSEA. The CDR3 DNA sequence: TGCAGCGTTGAAGATGTAGGGGCCGGCATTGGGAATGAGCAGTACTTC. It specifies CSVEDVGAGIGNEQYF.

This chain joins TRBV2 and TRBJ1-5; D may be TRBD1 (6 bases). This CDR3 is 15 amino acids long. Per germline, CDR1 SNHLY and CDR2 FYNNEI. Trimming stripped 5 bases from V and 0 bases from J, with 11 bases between. CDR3 DNA: TGTGCCAGCAGTTTTGCGGGACATAGCAATCAGCCCCAGCATTTT. Translating it yields CASSFAGHSNQPQHF.

This clonotype was picked up a small number of times. The V and J genes are TRBV7-7 and TRBJ2-3, with 8 nucleotides matching TRBD2. The CDR3 is 15 amino acids. V shed 2 bases, J shed 6 bases, and the junction held 7 bases outside the gene matches. Germline lookup yields CDR1 SSHAT and CDR2 FNYEAQ (reference sequence). In nucleotides, the CDR3 is TGTGCCAGCAGCTTATCTAGGCGGGGGGAGGATACGCAGTATTTT. Protein: CASSLSRRGEDTQYF.

The chain joins TRBV6-2 or TRBV6-3 to TRBJ2-6; the D gene could be TRBD1 or TRBD2 (6 bases each). The CDR3 totals 17 residues. V was shortened by 6 bases and J by 0 bases, with 15 bases between the two germline ends. Germline V lookup: CDR1 MNHEY, CDR2 SVGEGT. The CDR3 coding sequence is TGTGCCAGCAGCGGATCGGGGGCGGGCTCTGGGGCCAACGTCCTGACTTTC. It yields the protein CASSGSGAGSGANVLTF.

As concerns this clonotype: A single base separates this from a much larger clone, so it may be a read error. The chain is built from TRBV5-1 and TRBJ2-7, with 10 bases matching TRBD2. The DNA matches TRBJ2-4 better at its end, which makes the J call doubtful. CDR3 length: 15 residues. Germline V lookup: CDR1 SGHRS, CDR2 YFSETQ. The CDR3 here is CAGSLPTSGDGIQYF. The CDR3 DNA follows: TGCGCCGGCAGTTTGCCAACTAGCGGGGACGGCATTCAGTACTTC.

V usage is TRBV20-1 and J usage is TRBJ2-3, with 7 positions matching TRBD2. The junction had 13 bases not matched to a gene; V was cut back by 7 bases and J by 3 bases. Germline-derived CDR1 and CDR2 are DFQATT and SNEGSKA (reference sequence). The CDR3 length is 15 residues. CDR3 sequence (DNA): TGCAGTGTTAGTAGGGCGGGAGCGTTGACAGATACGCAGTATTTT. Translated: CSVSRAGALTDTQYF.

The genes are TRBV20-1 and TRBJ2-7, with D perhaps matching TRBD1 (5 bases). The germline V and J ends were trimmed by 4 bases and 3 bases, with 13 bases remaining between them. The CDR3 totals 13 residues. CDR1 and CDR2 (germline): DFQATT, SNEGSKA (reference sequence). CDR3 amino acids: CSAIPDSHYEQYF. CDR3 nucleotides: TGCAGTGCTATTCCAGACAGCCACTACGAGCAGTACTTC.

This clonotype was seen a few times. This sequence joins TRBV28 and TRBJ2-1; 7 bases match TRBD1. From germline, CDR1 is MDHEN and CDR2 SYDVKM. The CDR3 covers 15 residues. The V gene end was trimmed by 9 bases and the J gene end by 6 bases; junction bases not matched to a gene: 14. The CDR3 sequence is CASRFGTVKGNEQFF. The CDR3 DNA sequence: TGTGCCAGTCGGTTCGGGACAGTTAAAGGCAATGAGCAGTTCTTC.

This clonotype was seen just once. The CDR3 here is CASSQDRSQSEQYF. The CDR3 DNA reads TGTGCCAGCAGCCAGGACCGGTCCCAGAGCGAGCAGTACTTC. V and J are TRBV7-2 and TRBJ2-7; D uncertain. Trimming pared 5 bases from V and 6 bases from J, leaving 17 bases between. The CDR3 has 14 residues. CDR1 and CDR2 (germline): SGHTA, FQGNSA.